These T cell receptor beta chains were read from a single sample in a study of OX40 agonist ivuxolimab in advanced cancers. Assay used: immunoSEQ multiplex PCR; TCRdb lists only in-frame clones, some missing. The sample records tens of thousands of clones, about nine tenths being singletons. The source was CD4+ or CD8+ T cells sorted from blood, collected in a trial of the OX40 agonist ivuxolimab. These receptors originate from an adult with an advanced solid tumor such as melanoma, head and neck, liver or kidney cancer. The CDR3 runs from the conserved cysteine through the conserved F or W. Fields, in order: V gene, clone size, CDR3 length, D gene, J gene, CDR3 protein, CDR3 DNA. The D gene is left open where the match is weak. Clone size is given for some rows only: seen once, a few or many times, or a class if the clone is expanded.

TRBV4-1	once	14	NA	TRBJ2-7	CASSQSRGPYEQYF	TGCGCCAGCAGCCAAAGCAGGGGACCCTACGAGCAGTACTTC
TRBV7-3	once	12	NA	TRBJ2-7	CASSFGTLEQYF	TGTGCCAGCAGCTTCGGGACACTCGAGCAGTACTTC
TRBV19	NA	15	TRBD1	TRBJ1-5	CASSGGQEYNQPQHF	TGTGCCAGTAGTGGGGGACAGGAGTACAATCAGCCCCAGCATTTT
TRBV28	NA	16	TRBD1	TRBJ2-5	CASSLWGTGEGETQYF	TGTGCCAGCAGTTTATGGGGGACAGGGGAGGGAGAGACCCAGTACTTC
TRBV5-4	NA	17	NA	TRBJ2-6	CASSLPASGTGANVLTF	TGTGCCAGCAGCTTGCCTGCCTCAGGGACTGGGGCCAACGTCCTGACTTTC
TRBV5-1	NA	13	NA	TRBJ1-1	CASSSPRSTEAFF	TGCGCCAGCAGTTCCCCCAGGAGTACTGAAGCTTTCTTT
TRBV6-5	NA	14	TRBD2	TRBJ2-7	CASRGLAGSYEQYF	TGTGCCAGCAGGGGACTAGCGGGGAGCTACGAGCAGTACTTC
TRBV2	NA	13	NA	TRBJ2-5	CASSRSRVETQYF	TGTGCCAGCAGTCGCTCCCGAGTGGAGACCCAGTACTTC
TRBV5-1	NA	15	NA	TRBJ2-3	CASSLAGPSTDTQYF	TGCGCCAGCAGCTTGGCCGGGCCTAGCACAGATACGCAGTATTTT
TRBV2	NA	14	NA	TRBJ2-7	CASTATYPGYEQYF	TGTGCCAGCACTGCAACATATCCCGGCTACGAGCAGTACTTC
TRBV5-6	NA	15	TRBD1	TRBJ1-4	CASSLGAGGREKLFF	TGTGCCAGCAGCTTGGGAGCAGGGGGGCGTGAAAAACTGTTTTTT
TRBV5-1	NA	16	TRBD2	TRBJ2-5	CASSFYPSGGGETQYF	TGCGCCAGCAGCTTCTACCCCAGCGGGGGCGGAGAGACCCAGTACTTC
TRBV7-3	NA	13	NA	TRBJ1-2	CASSLSGVYGYTF	TGTGCCAGCAGCTTAAGTGGGGTCTATGGCTACACCTTC
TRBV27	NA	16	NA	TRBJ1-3	CASSFGGSRSGNTIYF	TGTGCCAGCAGTTTTGGGGGAAGCCGCTCTGGAAACACCATATATTTT
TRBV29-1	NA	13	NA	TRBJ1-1	CSVEPGWNTEAFF	TGCAGCGTTGAACCGGGTTGGAACACTGAAGCTTTCTTT
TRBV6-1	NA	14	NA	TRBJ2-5	CASSEAGESETQYF	TGTGCCAGCAGTGAAGCGGGGGAGAGTGAGACCCAGTACTTC
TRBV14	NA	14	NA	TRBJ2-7	CASSRVGPMHEQYF	TGTGCCAGCAGCCGTGTGGGACCCATGCACGAGCAGTACTTC
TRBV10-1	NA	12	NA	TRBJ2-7	CASSDSAYEQYF	TGCGCCAGCAGTGACAGCGCCTACGAGCAGTACTTC
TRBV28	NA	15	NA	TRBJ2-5	CASSFLRPEKETQYF	TGTGCCAGCAGTTTTCTGAGGCCGGAAAAAGAGACCCAGTACTTC
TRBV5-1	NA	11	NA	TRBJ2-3	CASSLTGTQYF	TGCGCCAGCAGCTTGACTGGTACGCAGTATTTT
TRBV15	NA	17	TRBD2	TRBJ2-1	CATSRSGTSSPGNEQFF	TGTGCCACCAGCAGATCCGGGACTAGCTCCCCGGGCAATGAGCAGTTCTTC
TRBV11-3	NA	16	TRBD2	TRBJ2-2	CASSYTSGRGTGELFF	TGTGCCAGCAGCTACACTAGCGGGAGGGGTACCGGGGAGCTGTTTTTT
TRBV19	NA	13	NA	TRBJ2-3	CASSFTTADTQYF	TGTGCCAGTAGTTTCACGACGGCAGATACGCAGTATTTT
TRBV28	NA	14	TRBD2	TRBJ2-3	CASGDGGAADTQYF	TGTGCCAGCGGAGACGGGGGGGCCGCAGATACGCAGTATTTT
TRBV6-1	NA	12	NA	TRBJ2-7	CASTRPGYEQYF	TGTGCCAGCACCCGACCGGGGTACGAGCAGTACTTC
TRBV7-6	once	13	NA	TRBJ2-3	CASSPTSTDTQYF	TGTGCCAGCAGCCCCACGAGCACAGATACGCAGTATTTT
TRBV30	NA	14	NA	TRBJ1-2	CAWALRPSNYGYTF	TGTGCCTGGGCCCTCAGGCCCTCTAACTATGGCTACACCTTC
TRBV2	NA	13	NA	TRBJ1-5	CASTQGGDQPQHF	TGTGCCAGCACACAGGGTGGAGATCAGCCCCAGCATTTT
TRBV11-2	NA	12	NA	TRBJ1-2	CASSFGSYGYTF	TGTGCCAGCAGCTTTGGGTCCTATGGCTACACCTTC